This T cell receptor (beta chain) was captured by sequencing in a study of cytomegalovirus exposure and HLA in healthy donors. Study-wide findings and caveats: TCR beta chain V- and J-gene trimming was linked, in a later analysis, to a missense variant in DCLRE1C. A classifier reportedly called cytomegalovirus status with high sensitivity and specificity. Later work associated 17,000 or so TCR beta sequences with HLA alleles at 0.05 false discovery rate.

The PCR ran on 60 Vbeta and 13 Jbeta primers. TCRdb's table, derived via immunoSEQ multiplex PCR, lists solely in-frame clones and lacks some. Seen here are about 120,000 clones, roughly 65% observed once, and the top ten hold about 9.1%. There are 12 residues in the CDR3. The V and J ends lost 0 bases and 7 bases respectively, with 7 bases between them. CDR1 and CDR2 from the germline V gene are SGHRS and YFSETQ. Of note for this clone: Antigen unknown.

The J gene is TRBJ1-1, the V gene TRBV5-1; D not certain. The sequenced material came from PBMCs. This TCR was recovered from a man between 40 and 49 years old in good health and CMV-seropositive. The CDR3 here is CASSLDHFEAFF. The CDR3 region has the DNA TGCGCCAGCAGCTTGGATCATTTTGAAGCTTTCTTT.